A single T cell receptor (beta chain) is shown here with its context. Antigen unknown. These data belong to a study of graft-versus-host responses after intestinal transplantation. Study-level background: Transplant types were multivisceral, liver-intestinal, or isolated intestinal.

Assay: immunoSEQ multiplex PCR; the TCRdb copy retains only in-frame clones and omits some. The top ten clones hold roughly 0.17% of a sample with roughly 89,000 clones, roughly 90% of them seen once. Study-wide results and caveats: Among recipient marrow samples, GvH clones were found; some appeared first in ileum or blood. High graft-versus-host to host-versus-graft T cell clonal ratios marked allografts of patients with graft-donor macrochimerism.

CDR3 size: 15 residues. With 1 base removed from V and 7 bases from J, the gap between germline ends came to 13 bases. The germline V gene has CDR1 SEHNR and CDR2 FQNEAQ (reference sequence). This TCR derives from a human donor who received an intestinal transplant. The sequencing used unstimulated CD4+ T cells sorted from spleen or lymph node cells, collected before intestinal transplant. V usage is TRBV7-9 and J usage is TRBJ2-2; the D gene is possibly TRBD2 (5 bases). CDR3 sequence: CASSLGGSGVGELFF. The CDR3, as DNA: TGTGCCAGCAGCTTAGGAGGATCCGGGGTCGGGGAGCTGTTTTTT. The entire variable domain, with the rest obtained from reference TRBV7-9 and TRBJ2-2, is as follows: DTGVSQNPRHKITKRGQNVTFRCDPISEHNRLYWYRQTLGQGPEFLTYFQNEAQLEKSRLLSDRFSAERPKGSFSTLEIQRTEQGDSAMYLCASSLGGSGVGELFFGEGSRLTVL.